The present T cell receptor beta chain was sequenced within a study of T cells in Graves' hyperthyroidism and ophthalmopathy. Broader study findings: The model predicted ophthalmopathy a median around six months before onset. Most thyroid clonotypes expanded above 0.001 were also detected in blood.

Template material for amplifying TCR beta CDR3 regions consisted of RNA transcripts. First-round RT-PCR with HTBI primers amplified the TCR CDR3 region. Each CDR3 protein is one row after TCRdb ran MiXCR on the multiplex PCR reads. The table includes fewer than 350,000 distinct CDR3 sequences, under 25% detected once. Orbital computed tomography and thyroid ultrasound, together with serum TRAb and thyroxine and clinical symptoms, were used for diagnoses. Many counts were recorded for this clonotype. Its antigen is as yet unknown. The sequence came from a woman in her fifties or sixties with Graves' hyperthyroidism. Sequencing was done on a sample of blood.

The CDR3 DNA reads TGTGCCACCCAAGGTCTGATGGGTGCGAAGACCCAGTACTTC. Amino acids: CATQGLMGAKTQYF. This chain uses TRBV28 with TRBJ2-5, with D uncertain. CDR1 MDHEN and CDR2 SYDVKM come from the germline V gene. The CDR3 sequence is 14 residues long. V was cut by 10 bases and J by 6 bases, with 21 bases left in between.